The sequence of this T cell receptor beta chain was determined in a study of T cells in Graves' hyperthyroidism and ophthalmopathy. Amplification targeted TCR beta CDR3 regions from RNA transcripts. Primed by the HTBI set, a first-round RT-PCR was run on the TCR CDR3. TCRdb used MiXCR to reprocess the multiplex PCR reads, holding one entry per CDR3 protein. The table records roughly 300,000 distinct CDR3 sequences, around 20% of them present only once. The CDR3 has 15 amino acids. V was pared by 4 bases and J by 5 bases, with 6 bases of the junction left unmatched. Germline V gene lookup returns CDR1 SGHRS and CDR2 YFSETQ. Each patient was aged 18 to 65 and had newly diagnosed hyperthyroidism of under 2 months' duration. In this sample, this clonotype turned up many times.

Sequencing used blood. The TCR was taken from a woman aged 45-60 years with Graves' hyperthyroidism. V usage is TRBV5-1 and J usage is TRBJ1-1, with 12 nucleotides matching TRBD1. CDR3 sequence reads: CASSRGQGARTEAFF. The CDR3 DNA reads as TGCGCCAGCAGCAGGGGACAGGGGGCCAGAACTGAAGCTTTCTTT.